A single sample gave rise to the 18 T cell receptor beta chains below, sequenced in a study of monozygotic twins with inflammatory bowel disease. TCRdb re-called the 5' RACE reads and gives one entry per CDR3 protein, without DNA. The sample has approximately 390,000 distinct CDR3 sequences. Sample: blood. The receptors come from a human donor with ulcerative colitis or Crohn's disease, or a healthy co-twin of an affected twin (not recorded which).

The J gene is TRBJ2-5, the V gene TRBV10-2; checking the TCRdb D call of TRBD2 is not possible without DNA. The CDR3 contains 13 residues. Germline CDR1 and CDR2: WSHSY and SAAADI. This CDR3 reads CASRDSPGETQYF.

Here the CDR3 reads CASSASGASYNEQFF. This sequence joins TRBV7-2 and TRBJ2-1. The CDR3 runs to 15 residues. Germline CDR1 and CDR2: SGHTA and FQGNSA.

CDR3 in amino acids: CASHGGVALYGYTF. The chain carries TRBV12-3 or TRBV12-4 and TRBJ1-2. CDR3 length: 14 residues.

The chain joins TRBV10-1 to TRBJ2-4; checking the TCRdb D call of TRBD1 is not possible without DNA. Germline-derived CDR1 and CDR2 are WNHNN and SYGVQD (reference sequence). CDR3 length equals 19 residues. The CDR3 sequence is CASICPTQTGGAAKNIQYF.

The chain combines TRBV5-1 with TRBJ1-4; TCRdb gives TRBD1 as the D gene, but with no DNA this cannot be confirmed. Germline-derived CDR1 and CDR2 are SGHRS and YFSETQ. The CDR3 is made up of 15 amino acids. CDR3 sequence reads: CASSLGGGTNEKLFF.

The chain is built from TRBV12-3 or TRBV12-4 and TRBJ2-1; TCRdb's assignment of TRBD2 cannot be checked, as there is no DNA. This CDR3 is built from 15 residues. The CDR3 sequence is CASSSDSGSTNEQFF.

The J gene is TRBJ1-2, the V gene TRBV5-4; the D call from TCRdb, TRBD1, cannot be confirmed without DNA. This CDR3 comprises 15 residues. The germline gives CDR1 SGHNT, CDR2 YYREEE (reference sequence). The CDR3 reads CASSLVTDRSYGYTF.

The rearrangement joins TRBV7-2 to TRBJ1-1. Germline CDR1 SGHTA, CDR2 FQGNSA. The CDR3 sequence is 11 residues long. The CDR3 is CASSMLREAFF.

This chain uses TRBV27 with TRBJ2-5; TCRdb reports TRBD2, a call that lacks DNA to check it against. Germline V gene sequence: CDR1 MNHEY, CDR2 SMNVEV (reference sequence). This CDR3 spans 14 amino acids. CDR3 loop: CASSFSTSGETQYF.

The rearrangement uses TRBV11-1 and TRBJ1-1. This CDR3 contains 15 residues. Germline assignment: CDR1 SGHAT and CDR2 FQDESV (reference sequence). This CDR3 reads CASSFSPDGFTEAFF.

This chain connects TRBV5-1 to TRBJ2-7; TCRdb reports TRBD2, a call that lacks DNA to check it against. This CDR3 is 17 amino acids long. Germline CDR1 SGHRS, CDR2 YFSETQ. CDR3 sequence reads: CASSLVATAVSSYEQYF.

This rearrangement joins TRBV2 to TRBJ2-7; absent DNA, TCRdb's TRBD1 call cannot be checked. The CDR3 contains 15 residues. Germline CDR1 SNHLY, CDR2 FYNNEI. Here the CDR3 reads CASLPGHPKVGEQYF. Using reference TRBV2 and TRBJ2-7 for the parts outside the CDR3, the full variable domain is EPEVTQTPSHQVTQMGQEVILRCVPISNHLYFYWYRQILGQKVEFLVSFYNNEISEKSEIFDDQFSVERPDGSNFTLKIRSTKLEDSAMYFCASLPGHPKVGEQYFGPGTRLTVT.

The V gene is TRBV28, the J gene TRBJ2-7; with no DNA, the TCRdb D assignment of TRBD1 cannot be verified. CDR1 and CDR2 from the germline V gene are MDHEN and SYDVKM. The CDR3 contains 16 residues. CDR3 residues: CASRNPGQGAFHEQYF.

The rearrangement uses TRBV9 and TRBJ2-4; TCRdb lists TRBD2, though no DNA is available to test this call. The length of the CDR3 is 15 residues. From germline, CDR1 is SGDLS and CDR2 YYNGEE. CDR3 in amino acids: CASSSSGQGRNIQYF.

This chain uses TRBV7-9 with TRBJ2-5. Germline-derived CDR1 and CDR2 are SEHNR and FQNEAQ (reference sequence). This CDR3 is 15 amino acids long. The CDR3 sequence is CASSSIDFVQETQYF.

V gene TRBV7-2 combines with J gene TRBJ2-3; TCRdb lists TRBD2, though no DNA is available to test this call. The CDR3 contains 13 residues. Germline V gene data show CDR1 as SGHTA and CDR2 as FQGNSA. Here the CDR3 reads CASRTSGRTPKYF.

V and J are TRBV5-1 and TRBJ2-3. The CDR3 length is 12 residues. Germline V gives CDR1 SGHRS, CDR2 YFSETQ. CDR3: CASRFNLDTQYF.

The genes are TRBV7-9 and TRBJ1-1. CDR1 is SEHNR and CDR2 is FQNEAQ in the germline V gene (reference sequence). CDR3 length equals 12 residues. CDR3 loop: CASTLGNTEAFF.